These 5 T cell receptor beta chains were sequenced from one sample in a study of CXCR3-negative and CXCR3-positive naive CD8 T cells. 5' RACE that incorporated UMI labels was used to prepare the TRB cDNA libraries. With the 5' RACE reads reprocessed, TCRdb shows one record per CDR3 protein and no DNA. The sample features 50,000 to 65,000 distinct CDR3 sequences, with 1.5% in its top ten. Material for sequencing was naive CXCR3- CD8+ T cells from blood. The sample's subset: CD45RO-CCR7+CD27+CD95- naive CD8+ T cells lacking CXCR3 (TNR3-). These receptors came from a human donor in good health. Some clones in this sample may be carry-over from other donors' samples.

V is TRBV29-1 and J is TRBJ2-3. CDR1 is SQVTM, CDR2 ANQGSEA, per germline. The CDR3 loop spans 12 amino acids. Here the CDR3 reads CSVAQSTDTQYF.

The rearrangement uses TRBV20-1 and TRBJ2-4; TCRdb reports TRBD1, a call that lacks DNA to check it against. The CDR3 has 19 residues. The germline V gene encodes CDR1 DFQATT and CDR2 SNEGSKA (reference sequence). This chain's CDR3 is CSARPTLGQGQQRRYIQYF.

The chain links TRBV20-1 to TRBJ2-2; TCRdb outputs TRBD1, but without DNA this stays unchecked. In germline, CDR1 is DFQATT, CDR2 SNEGSKA (reference sequence). The CDR3 consists of 15 residues. CDR3 residues: CSARDKTGGSGELFF.

The CDR3 reads CASRIGLAGSFVQYF. The V gene is TRBV6-2 or TRBV6-3, the J gene TRBJ2-3; checking the TCRdb D call of TRBD2 is not possible without DNA. The length of the CDR3 is 15 residues. The germline V gene has CDR1 MNHEY and CDR2 SVGEGT.

Here the CDR3 reads CSVRGQGAEAFF. The chain recombines TRBV29-1 with TRBJ1-1; TCRdb gives TRBD1 as the D gene, but with no DNA this cannot be confirmed. Germline lookup yields CDR1 SQVTM and CDR2 ANQGSEA. CDR3 length: 12 amino acids.